In this sample, the clone carrying this TCR beta chain turned up many times. Its antigen is not identified. The record originates from a study of CD8 T cells in ankylosing spondylitis. The germline V gene has CDR1 SEHNR and CDR2 FQNEAQ (reference sequence). The CDR3 sequence is 15 residues long. V dropped 1 base and J dropped 3 bases, with 12 bases sitting between them. Quantitative molecular-barcoded 5'-RACE generated the TCR beta libraries. MiXCR was run by TCRdb on the 5' RACE reads, yielding one entry per CDR3 protein. The sample contains 130,000 or so distinct CDR3 sequences, more than 6.5% of which appear only once. Regarding the study as a whole: Within matched ankylosing spondylitis synovial fluid, disease-linked clones were reportedly significantly enriched.

Sequencing was done on a sample of blood, either unsorted or a sorted T cell fraction (not recorded which). The TCR was taken from a male donor with ankylosing spondylitis or in good health (not recorded which). The genes are TRBV7-9 and TRBJ1-1; possibly TRBD1 for D (6 bases). The CDR3 DNA reads TGTGCCAGCAGCTTAGTACTGGGGGCTGACACTGAAGCTTTCTTT. Its translation is CASSLVLGADTEAFF.